These 14 T cell receptor beta chains share one sample of origin, sequenced in a study of blood T cell dynamics during melanoma immunotherapy. Produced via immunoSEQ multiplex PCR; TCRdb's table is partial and in-frame only. The data contain 5,500 to 7,500 clones, roughly 84% of them singletons. Time point reported: week 3, after first cycle of checkpoint inhibitor. Sample: blood, taken from a patient treated with checkpoint blockade. The receptors stem from a human donor with melanoma. Some clones in this sample may be carry-over from other donors' samples.

This chain connects TRBV7-3 to TRBJ2-7, with no clear D. The V and J ends lost 1 base and 6 bases respectively, with 10 bases between them. Looked up from germline, CDR1 is SGHTA and CDR2 is FQGTGA. CDR3 length: 13 residues. The CDR3 reads CASSLMSTAEQYF. CDR3 coding DNA: TGTGCCAGCAGCTTAATGTCGACCGCCGAGCAGTACTTC.

The chain joins TRBV6-5 to TRBJ2-7; 8 bases map to TRBD1. Germline V CDR1 and CDR2: MNHEY, SVGAGI. CDR3 size: 15 residues. V trimming: 4 bases; J trimming: 1 base; junction bases outside the gene matches: 6. The CDR3 DNA sequence: TGTGCCAGCAGTTCTACAGGGGGTTGGTCCTACGAGCAGTACTTC. This sequence encodes CASSSTGGWSYEQYF.

The table lists this clone with a count of one. The CDR3 region is CASSSSGANTEAFF. The CDR3 nucleotides read TGCGCCAGCAGCTCGTCGGGGGCGAACACTGAAGCTTTCTTT. V usage is TRBV5-1 and J usage is TRBJ1-1; D might be TRBD1 (6 bases). From germline, CDR1 is SGHRS and CDR2 YFSETQ. The CDR3 length is 14 residues. Trimming stripped 3 bases from V and 1 base from J, with 10 bases between.

V and J are TRBV6-8 and TRBJ1-4; a weak D match, TRBD1 (6 bases). Trimming cost V 0 bases and J 8 bases, with 16 bases left between them. The germline gives CDR1 MNHGY, CDR2 SAAAGT. The CDR3 covers 16 residues. CDR3 region: CASSYSTGREGEKLFF. CDR3 DNA: TGTGCCAGCAGTTACTCGACAGGCAGGGAGGGGGAAAAACTGTTTTTT.

This clone was found a few times. This chain joins TRBV6-1 and TRBJ1-6, with 7 bases fitting TRBD1. The CDR3 spans 16 residues. The germline CDR1 and CDR2 sequences are MNHNS and SASEGT. With 0 bases clipped from V and 9 bases from J, the junction kept 8 bases outside the gene matches. The CDR3 protein is CASSEAGQGVGSPLHF. In DNA form, the CDR3 reads TGTGCCAGCAGTGAAGCGGGCCAGGGGGTCGGTTCACCCCTCCACTTT.

The genes are TRBV19 and TRBJ2-4; D not certain. V lost 3 bases and J lost 8, with 11 bases in between. CDR1 is LNHDA and CDR2 is SQIVND in the germline V gene (reference sequence). This CDR3 is built from 13 residues. The CDR3 DNA is TGTGCCAGTAGTATGAATTTAATGGACATTCAGTACTTC. Translating gives CASSMNLMDIQYF.

The rearrangement uses TRBV5-5 and TRBJ1-4, with TRBD1 identical over 11 bases. With V trimmed by 4 bases and J by 7 bases, 6 bases remained unmatched. Germline V CDR1 and CDR2: SGHKS, YYEKEE (reference sequence). This CDR3 has 15 amino acids. CDR3 bases: TGTGCCAGCAGCCGTGTGGGACAGGGGGGTGAAAAACTGTTTTTT. Its translation: CASSRVGQGGEKLFF.

The chain joins TRBV5-1 to TRBJ2-6; no clear D. The CDR3 contains 15 residues. Germline loops: CDR1 SGHRS, CDR2 YFSETQ. Trimming stripped 0 bases from V and 0 bases from J, with 4 bases between. The DNA of the CDR3 is TGCGCCAGCAGCTTGGAGAGCTCTGGGGCCAACGTCCTGACTTTC. It codes for CASSLESSGANVLTF.

The rearrangement links TRBV5-6 to TRBJ1-4; D unclear. This CDR3 comprises 16 residues. The V end lost 0 bases, the J end lost 1 base, and 10 bases lay between the germline ends. CDR1 and CDR2 from the germline V gene are SGHDT and YYEEEE. For the CDR3, the DNA is TGTGCCAGCAGCTTGGCCGCGGGAGGAACTAATGAAAAACTGTTTTTT. Its translation is CASSLAAGGTNEKLFF.

This clone came up a few times. The chain links TRBV7-2 to TRBJ1-2; 7 bases agree with TRBD1. The V gene's germline CDR1 is SGHTA and CDR2 FQGNSA. Losses at the gene ends were 5 bases for V and 6 bases for J; bases not matched to a gene: 6. The CDR3 loop spans 13 amino acids. CDR3 in amino acids: CASSPDRMDGYTF. The CDR3, as DNA: TGTGCCAGCAGCCCGGACAGGATGGATGGCTACACCTTC.

This clone came up once. J is TRBJ1-4 and V is TRBV5-1; D is unresolved. This CDR3 region has 14 residues. Germline CDR1 is SGHRS and CDR2 is YFSETQ. Trimming stripped 4 bases from V and 8 bases from J, with 15 bases between. CDR3 in DNA: TGCGCCAGCAGCCTGACAATTGGGATGGAAAAACTGTTTTTT. Protein sequence: CASSLTIGMEKLFF.

The CDR3 coding sequence is TGCGCCAGCAGCTTGGAGACAAACCCCACTGAAGCTTTCTTT. Translated: CASSLETNPTEAFF. V gene TRBV5-1 combines with J gene TRBJ1-1; the D is unclear. Trimming stripped 0 bases from V and 4 bases from J, with 10 bases between. CDR3 size: 14 residues. Germline CDR1 reads SGHRS; CDR2 reads YFSETQ.

The CDR3 sequence is CASSSRDTLLNTGELFF. CDR3 DNA: TGTGCCAGCAGCTCGCGGGACACCTTATTGAACACCGGGGAGCTGTTTTTT. V and J are TRBV5-4 and TRBJ2-2, with D perhaps matching TRBD1 or TRBD2 (6 bases each). The V and J ends lost 3 bases and 1 base respectively, with 16 bases between them. Per germline, CDR1 SGHNT and CDR2 YYREEE (reference sequence). The CDR3 is made up of 17 amino acids.

The chain is built from TRBV5-1 and TRBJ2-5; 8 bases match TRBD2. Per germline, CDR1 SGHRS and CDR2 YFSETQ. The V gene end was trimmed by 4 bases and the J gene end by 5 bases; junction bases not matched to a gene: 10. The length of the CDR3 is 15 residues. The DNA for the CDR3 is TGCGCCAGCAGCCAGCAGCGGGGGCCGGGGGAGACCCAGTACTTC. Translating gives CASSQQRGPGETQYF.